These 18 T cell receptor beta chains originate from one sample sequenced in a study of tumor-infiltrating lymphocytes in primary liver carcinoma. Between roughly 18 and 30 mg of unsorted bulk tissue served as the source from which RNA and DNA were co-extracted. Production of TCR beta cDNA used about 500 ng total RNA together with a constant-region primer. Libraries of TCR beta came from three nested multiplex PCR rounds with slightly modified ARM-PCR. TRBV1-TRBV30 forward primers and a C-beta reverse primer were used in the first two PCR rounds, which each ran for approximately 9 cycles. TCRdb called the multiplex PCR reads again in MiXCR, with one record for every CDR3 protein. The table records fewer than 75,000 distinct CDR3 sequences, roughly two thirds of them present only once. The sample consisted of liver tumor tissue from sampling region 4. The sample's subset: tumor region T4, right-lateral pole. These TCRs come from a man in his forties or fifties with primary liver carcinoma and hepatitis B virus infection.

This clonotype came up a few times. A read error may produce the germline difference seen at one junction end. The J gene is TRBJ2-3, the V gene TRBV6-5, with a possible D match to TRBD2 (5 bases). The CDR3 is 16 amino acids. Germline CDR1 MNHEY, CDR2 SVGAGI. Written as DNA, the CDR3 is TGTGCCAACAGTTACTCCTACCGGCTTAGCGCAGATACGCAGTATTTT. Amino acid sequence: CANSYSYRLSADTQYF.

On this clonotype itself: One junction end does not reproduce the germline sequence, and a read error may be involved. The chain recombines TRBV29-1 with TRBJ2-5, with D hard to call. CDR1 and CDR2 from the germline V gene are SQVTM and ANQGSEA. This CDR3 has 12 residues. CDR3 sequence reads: CCVEDKQETQYF. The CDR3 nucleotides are TGCTGCGTTGAAGACAAGCAAGAGACCCAGTACTTC.

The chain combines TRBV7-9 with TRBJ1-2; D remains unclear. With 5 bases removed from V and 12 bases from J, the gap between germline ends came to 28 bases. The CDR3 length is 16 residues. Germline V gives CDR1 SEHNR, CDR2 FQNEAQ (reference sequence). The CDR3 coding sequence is TGTGCCAGCAGCCCCGAGGGCAGGCAGTCCCAGTATGGGCACACCTTC. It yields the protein CASSPEGRQSQYGHTF.

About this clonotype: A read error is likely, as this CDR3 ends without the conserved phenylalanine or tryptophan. The CDR3 protein is CASEGTGPYEQYL. The CDR3 DNA sequence: TGTGCCAGTGAGGGGACCGGTCCCTACGAGCAGTACTTA. The chain joins TRBV12-5 to TRBJ2-7; D is tentatively TRBD1 or TRBD2 (5 bases each). The CDR3 is made up of 13 amino acids. CDR1 and CDR2 from the germline V gene are LGHNT and FRNRAP.

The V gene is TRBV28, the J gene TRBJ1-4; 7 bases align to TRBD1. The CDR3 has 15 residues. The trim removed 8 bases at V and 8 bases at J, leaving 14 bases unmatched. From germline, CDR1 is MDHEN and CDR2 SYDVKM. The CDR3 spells CASGPGQSAAEKLFF. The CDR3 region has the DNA TGTGCCAGCGGTCCGGGACAGTCGGCCGCGGAAAAACTGTTTTTT. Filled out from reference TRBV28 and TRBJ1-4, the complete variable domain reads DVKVTQSSRYLVKRTGEKVFLECVQDMDHENMFWYRQDPGLGLRLIYFSYDVKMKEKGDIPEGYSVSREKKERFSLILESASTNQTSMYLCASGPGQSAAEKLFFGSGTQLSVL.

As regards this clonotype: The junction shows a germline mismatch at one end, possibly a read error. CDR3 loop: CASGGARDQPQHF. The CDR3 DNA follows: TGCGCCAGCGGGGGGGCACGAGATCAGCCCCAGCATTTT. The rearrangement uses TRBV7-9 and TRBJ1-5, with D perhaps matching TRBD1 (6 bases). The CDR3 runs to 13 residues. Germline V lookup: CDR1 SEHNR, CDR2 FQNEAQ (reference sequence).

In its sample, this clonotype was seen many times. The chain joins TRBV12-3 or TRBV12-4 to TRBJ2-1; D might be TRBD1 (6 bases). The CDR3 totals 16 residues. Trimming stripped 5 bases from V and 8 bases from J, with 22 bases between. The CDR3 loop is CASSKRDNSLRDEQFF. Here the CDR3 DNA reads TGTGCCAGCAGTAAACGGGACAATTCTCTCCGGGATGAGCAGTTCTTC.

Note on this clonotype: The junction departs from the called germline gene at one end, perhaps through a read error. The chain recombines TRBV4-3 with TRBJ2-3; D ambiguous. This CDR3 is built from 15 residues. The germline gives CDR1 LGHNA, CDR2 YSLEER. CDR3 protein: CAISQEGSRADTQYF. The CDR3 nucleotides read TGCGCCATCAGCCAAGAAGGTAGTCGAGCAGATACGCAGTATTTT.

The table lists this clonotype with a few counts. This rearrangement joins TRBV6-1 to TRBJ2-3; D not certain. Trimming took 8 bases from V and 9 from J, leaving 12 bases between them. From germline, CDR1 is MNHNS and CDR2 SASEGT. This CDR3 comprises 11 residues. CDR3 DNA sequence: TGTGCCAGCGATGCGGTTTACACGCAGTATTTT. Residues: CASDAVYTQYF.

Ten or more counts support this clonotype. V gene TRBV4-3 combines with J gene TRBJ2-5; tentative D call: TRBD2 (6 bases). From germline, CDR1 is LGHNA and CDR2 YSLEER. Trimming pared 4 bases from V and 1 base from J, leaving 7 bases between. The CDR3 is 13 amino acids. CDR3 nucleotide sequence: TGCGCCAGCAGCCTGGGGGGCCAAGAGACCCAGTACTTC. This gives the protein CASSLGGQETQYF.

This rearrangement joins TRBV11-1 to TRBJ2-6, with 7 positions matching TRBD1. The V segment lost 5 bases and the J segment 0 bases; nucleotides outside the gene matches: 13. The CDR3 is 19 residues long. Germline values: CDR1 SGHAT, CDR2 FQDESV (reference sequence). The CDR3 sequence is CASSPRGSGVNSGANVLTF. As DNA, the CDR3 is TGTGCCAGCAGCCCCAGGGGGAGCGGTGTTAACTCTGGGGCCAACGTCCTGACTTTC.

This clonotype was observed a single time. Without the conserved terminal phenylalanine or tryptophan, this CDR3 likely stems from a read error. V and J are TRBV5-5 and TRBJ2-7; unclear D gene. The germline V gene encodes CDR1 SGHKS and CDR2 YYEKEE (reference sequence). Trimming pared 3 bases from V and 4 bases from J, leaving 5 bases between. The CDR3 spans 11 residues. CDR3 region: CASSSTYEQYL. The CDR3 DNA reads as TGTGCCAGCAGCTCAACTTACGAGCAGTACCTC.

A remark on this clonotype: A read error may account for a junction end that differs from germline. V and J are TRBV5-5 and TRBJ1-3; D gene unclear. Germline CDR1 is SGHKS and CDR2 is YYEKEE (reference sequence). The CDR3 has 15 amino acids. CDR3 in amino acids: CTSILGRLSGNTIYF. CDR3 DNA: TGTACCAGCATCCTCGGACGCCTCTCTGGAAACACCATATATTTT.

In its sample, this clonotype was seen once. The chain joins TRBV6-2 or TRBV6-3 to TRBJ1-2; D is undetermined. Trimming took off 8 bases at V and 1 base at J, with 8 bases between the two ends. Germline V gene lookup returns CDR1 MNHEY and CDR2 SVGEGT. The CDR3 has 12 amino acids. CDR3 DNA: TGTGCCAGCGGATTGTTTAACTATGGCTACACCTTC. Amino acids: CASGLFNYGYTF.

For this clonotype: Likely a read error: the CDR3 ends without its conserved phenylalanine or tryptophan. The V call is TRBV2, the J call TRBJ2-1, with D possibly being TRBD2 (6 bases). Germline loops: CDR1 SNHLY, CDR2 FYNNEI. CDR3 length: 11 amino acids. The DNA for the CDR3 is TGTGCTAGCAGCGGGCAGTCTGAGCAGTTCATC. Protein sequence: CASSGQSEQFI.

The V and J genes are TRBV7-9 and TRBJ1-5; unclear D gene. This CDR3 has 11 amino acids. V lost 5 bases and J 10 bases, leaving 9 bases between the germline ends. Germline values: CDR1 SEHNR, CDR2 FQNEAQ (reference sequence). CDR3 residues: CASSRRTPQHF. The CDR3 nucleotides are TGTGCCAGCAGCCGACGAACTCCCCAGCATTTT.

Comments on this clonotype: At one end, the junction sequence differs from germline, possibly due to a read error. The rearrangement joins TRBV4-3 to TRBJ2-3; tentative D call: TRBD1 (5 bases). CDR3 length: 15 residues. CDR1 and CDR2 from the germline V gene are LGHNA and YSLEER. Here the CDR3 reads CASGQDQGWADTQYF. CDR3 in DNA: TGCGCCAGCGGCCAGGATCAGGGATGGGCAGATACGCAGTATTTT.

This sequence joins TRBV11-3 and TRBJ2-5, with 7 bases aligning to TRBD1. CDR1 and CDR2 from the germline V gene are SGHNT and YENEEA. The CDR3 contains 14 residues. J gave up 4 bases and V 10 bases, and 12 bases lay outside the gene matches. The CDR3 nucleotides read TGTGCCATCAGTCTGGGACAGAATGGAGAGACCCAGTACTTC. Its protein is CAISLGQNGETQYF.